This T cell receptor (beta chain) was identified during a study of T-cell memory formation after mild COVID-19. Study summary: Across donors, TCR clusters were largely donor specific. General study findings and limits: Researchers report contracting CD4+ clones mostly in CM and EM, with CD8+ clones in EMRA. Confirmation was lacking for SARS-CoV-2 specificity of second-wave clones that peaked on day 37.

Using constant-segment primers, 5'RACE produced TCR alpha and TCR beta cDNA libraries carrying sample barcodes and UMIs. TCRdb itself ran the 5' RACE reads through MiXCR, one entry per CDR3 protein. The sample has about 470,000 distinct CDR3 sequences; approximately 23% are singletons. This clonotype was recorded a few times. Its specificity is unknown. V was clipped by 3 bases and J by 1 base; unmatched bases: 6. The CDR3 length is 17 residues. This receptor was taken from an adult woman who had mild COVID-19 (a few samples of this study predate the infection). Cell type and time point are not known. The chain employs TRBV12-3 or TRBV12-4 and TRBJ2-1, with 10 bases fitting TRBD2. What was sequenced was PBMCs or a T cell subset sorted from them (not recorded which). In DNA, the CDR3 is TGTGCCAGCAGTTTGGTTCTAGCGGGAGAGTCCTACAATGAGCAGTTCTTC. It codes for CASSLVLAGESYNEQFF.